The count of the clone carrying this TCR beta chain is one. Its antigen is as yet unknown. PBMC samples from each donor numbered at least one pre-ART and at least two post-ART. The data stem from a study of long-term antiretroviral therapy in people with HIV. This CDR3 has 14 amino acids. V lost 0 bases to trimming and J lost 4 bases, with 8 bases between them. In germline, CDR1 is LNHNV, CDR2 YYDKDF (reference sequence). Runs used v3.0 of the immunoSEQ assay and were done at survey level. Profiling relied on immunoSEQ multiplex PCR, and the TCRdb table lists in-frame clones only, not all of them. The sample comprises about 22,000 clones, just over 85% of which are singletons, and 4% to 5% rests with the top ten. The study, taken as a whole, reports: With ART, diversity went up but was still lower than in transplant donor controls. Comparison with controls showed narrower CDR3 length ranges in HIV repertoires.

This TCR was recovered from a man in his sixties with HIV. The sample in question was unsorted PBMCs, obtained 1.3 years after starting antiretroviral therapy. V gene TRBV15 combines with J gene TRBJ2-3; D could derive from TRBD1 or TRBD2 (6 bases each). This CDR3 is CATSRDRGPDTQYF. DNA for the CDR3: TGTGCCACCAGCAGAGATCGGGGGCCAGATACGCAGTATTTT.